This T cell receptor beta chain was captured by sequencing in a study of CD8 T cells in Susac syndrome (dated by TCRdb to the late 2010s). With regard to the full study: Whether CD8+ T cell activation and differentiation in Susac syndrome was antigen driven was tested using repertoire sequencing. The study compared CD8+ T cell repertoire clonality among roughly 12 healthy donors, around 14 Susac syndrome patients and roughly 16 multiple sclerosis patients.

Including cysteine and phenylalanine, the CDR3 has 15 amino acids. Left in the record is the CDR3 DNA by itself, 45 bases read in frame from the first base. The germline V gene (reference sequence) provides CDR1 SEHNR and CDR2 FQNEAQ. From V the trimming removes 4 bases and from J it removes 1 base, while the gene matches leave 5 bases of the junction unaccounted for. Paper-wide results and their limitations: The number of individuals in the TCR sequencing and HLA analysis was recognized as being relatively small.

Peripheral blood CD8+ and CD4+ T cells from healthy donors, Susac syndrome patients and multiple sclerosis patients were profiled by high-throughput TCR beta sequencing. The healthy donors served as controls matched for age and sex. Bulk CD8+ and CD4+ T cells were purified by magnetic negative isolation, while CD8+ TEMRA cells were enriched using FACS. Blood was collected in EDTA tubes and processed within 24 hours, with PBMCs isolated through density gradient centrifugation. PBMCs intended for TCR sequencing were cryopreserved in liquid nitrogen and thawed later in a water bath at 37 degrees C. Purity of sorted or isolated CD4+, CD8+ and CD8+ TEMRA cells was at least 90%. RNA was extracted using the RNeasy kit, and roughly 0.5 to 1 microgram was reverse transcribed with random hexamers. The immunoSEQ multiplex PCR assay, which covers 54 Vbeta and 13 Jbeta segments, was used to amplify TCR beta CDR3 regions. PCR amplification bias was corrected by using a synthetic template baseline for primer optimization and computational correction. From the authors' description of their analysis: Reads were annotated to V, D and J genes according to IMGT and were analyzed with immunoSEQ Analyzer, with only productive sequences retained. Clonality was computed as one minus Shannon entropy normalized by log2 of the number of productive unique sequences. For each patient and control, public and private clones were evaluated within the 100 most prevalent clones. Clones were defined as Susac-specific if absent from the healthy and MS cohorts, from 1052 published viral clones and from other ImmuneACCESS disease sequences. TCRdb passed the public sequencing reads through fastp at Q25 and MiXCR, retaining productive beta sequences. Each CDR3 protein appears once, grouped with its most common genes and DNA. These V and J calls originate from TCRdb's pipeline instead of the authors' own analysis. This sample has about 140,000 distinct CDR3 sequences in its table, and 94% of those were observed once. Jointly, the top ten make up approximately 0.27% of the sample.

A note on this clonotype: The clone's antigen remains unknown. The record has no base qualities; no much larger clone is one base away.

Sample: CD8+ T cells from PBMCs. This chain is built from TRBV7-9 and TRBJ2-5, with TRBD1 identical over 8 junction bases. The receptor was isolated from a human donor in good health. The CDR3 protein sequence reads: CASSSAGTGQETQYF. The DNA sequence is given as TGTGCCAGCAGCTCAGCCGGGACAGGCCAAGAGACCCAGTACTTC.